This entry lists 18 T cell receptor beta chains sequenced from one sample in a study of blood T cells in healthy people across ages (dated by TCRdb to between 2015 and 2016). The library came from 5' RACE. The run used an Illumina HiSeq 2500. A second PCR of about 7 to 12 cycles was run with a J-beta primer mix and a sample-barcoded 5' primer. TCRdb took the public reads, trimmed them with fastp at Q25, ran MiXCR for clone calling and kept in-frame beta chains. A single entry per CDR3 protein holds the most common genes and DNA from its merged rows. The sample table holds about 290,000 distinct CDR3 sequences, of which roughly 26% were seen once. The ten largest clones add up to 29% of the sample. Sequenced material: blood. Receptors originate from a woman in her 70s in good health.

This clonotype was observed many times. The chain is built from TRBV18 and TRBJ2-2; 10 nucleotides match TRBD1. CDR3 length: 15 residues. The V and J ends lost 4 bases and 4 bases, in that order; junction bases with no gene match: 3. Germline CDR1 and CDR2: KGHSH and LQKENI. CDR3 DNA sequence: TGTGCCAGCTCACGACAGGGGGCGAGCACCGGGGAGCTGTTTTTT. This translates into CASSRQGASTGELFF.

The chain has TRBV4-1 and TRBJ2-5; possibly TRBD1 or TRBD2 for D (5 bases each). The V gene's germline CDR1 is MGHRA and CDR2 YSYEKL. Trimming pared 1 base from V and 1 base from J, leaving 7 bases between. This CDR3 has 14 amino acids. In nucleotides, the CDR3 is TGCGCCAGCAGCCAAGGGGGGTCCCAAGAGACCCAGTACTTC. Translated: CASSQGGSQETQYF.

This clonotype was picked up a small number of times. Here the CDR3 DNA reads TGTGCCACCAGCAGAACAGGGGGAAACACTGAAGCTTTCTTT. Translating it yields CATSRTGGNTEAFF. The chain uses TRBV15 and TRBJ1-1; TRBD1 agrees at 8 bases. CDR3 length: 14 amino acids. Unmatched junction bases numbered 1, after V lost 2 bases and J lost 2 bases. The V gene's germline CDR1 is LNHNV and CDR2 YYDKDF (reference sequence).

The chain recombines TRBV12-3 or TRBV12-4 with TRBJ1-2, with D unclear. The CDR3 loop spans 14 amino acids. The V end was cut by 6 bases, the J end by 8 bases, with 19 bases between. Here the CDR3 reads CASSSPPGPRGYTF. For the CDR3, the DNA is TGTGCCAGCAGCTCGCCTCCGGGTCCGAGGGGCTACACCTTC.

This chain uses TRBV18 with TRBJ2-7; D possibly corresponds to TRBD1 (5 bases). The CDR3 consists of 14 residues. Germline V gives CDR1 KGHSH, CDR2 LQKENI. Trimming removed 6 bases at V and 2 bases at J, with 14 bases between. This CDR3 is CASSINARAYEQYF. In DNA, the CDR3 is TGTGCCAGCTCCATAAACGCCAGGGCCTACGAGCAGTACTTC.

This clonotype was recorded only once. CDR3 sequence (DNA): TGCAGTGCTAGAGAACGACGGGGTAATGAAAAACTGTTTTTT. Protein: CSARERRGNEKLFF. The chain links TRBV20-1 to TRBJ1-4, with unresolved D. Trimming left V 0 bases short and J 4 bases short, with 9 bases between. This CDR3 is 14 amino acids long. The V gene's germline CDR1 is DFQATT and CDR2 SNEGSKA (reference sequence).

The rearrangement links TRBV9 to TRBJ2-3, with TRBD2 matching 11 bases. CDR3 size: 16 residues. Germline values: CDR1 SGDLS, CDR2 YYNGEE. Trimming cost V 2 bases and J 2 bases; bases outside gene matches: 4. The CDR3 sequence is CASSVLAGGPTDTQYF. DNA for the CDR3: TGTGCCAGCAGCGTTCTAGCGGGGGGACCCACAGATACGCAGTATTTT.

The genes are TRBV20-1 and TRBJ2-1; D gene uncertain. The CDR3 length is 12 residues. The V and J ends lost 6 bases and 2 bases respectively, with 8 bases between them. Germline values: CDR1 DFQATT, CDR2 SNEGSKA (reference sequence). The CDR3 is CSATATYNEQFF. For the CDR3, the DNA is TGCAGTGCCACAGCCACCTACAATGAGCAGTTCTTC.

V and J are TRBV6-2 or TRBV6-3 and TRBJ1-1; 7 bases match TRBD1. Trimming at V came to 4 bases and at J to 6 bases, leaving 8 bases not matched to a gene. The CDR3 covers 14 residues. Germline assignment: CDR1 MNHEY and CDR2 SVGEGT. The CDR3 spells CASSWAGGSAEAFF. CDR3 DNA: TGTGCCAGCAGTTGGGCAGGGGGAAGTGCTGAAGCTTTCTTT.

The CDR3 region has the DNA TGTGCCAGCAGCTTAGCGGGACAGTGGCCCCAAACCAAAAACATTCAGTACTTC. Its translation: CASSLAGQWPQTKNIQYF. The chain has TRBV7-9 and TRBJ2-4; TRBD1 matches at 7 bases. Germline CDR1 and CDR2: SEHNR and FQNEAQ (reference sequence). V lost 0 bases, J lost 2 bases, and 10 bases stayed unmatched. The CDR3 spans 18 residues.

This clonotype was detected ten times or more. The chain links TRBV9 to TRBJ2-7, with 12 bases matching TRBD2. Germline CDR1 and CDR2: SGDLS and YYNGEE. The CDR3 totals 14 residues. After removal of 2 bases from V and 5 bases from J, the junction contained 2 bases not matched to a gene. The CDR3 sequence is CASSVTSGSHEQYF. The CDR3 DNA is TGTGCCAGCAGCGTGACTAGCGGGAGCCACGAGCAGTACTTC.

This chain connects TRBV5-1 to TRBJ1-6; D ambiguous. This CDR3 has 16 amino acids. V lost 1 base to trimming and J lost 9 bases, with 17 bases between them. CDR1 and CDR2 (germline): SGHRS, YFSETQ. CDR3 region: CASSLTEPMRGSPLHF. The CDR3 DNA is TGCGCCAGCAGCTTGACGGAGCCAATGCGGGGTTCACCCCTCCACTTT.

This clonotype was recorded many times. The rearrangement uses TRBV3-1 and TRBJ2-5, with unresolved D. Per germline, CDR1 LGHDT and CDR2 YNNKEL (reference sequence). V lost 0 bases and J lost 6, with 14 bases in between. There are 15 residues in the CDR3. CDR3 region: CASSQEGNVKKTQYF. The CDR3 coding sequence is TGTGCCAGCAGCCAAGAGGGAAATGTTAAGAAGACCCAGTACTTC.

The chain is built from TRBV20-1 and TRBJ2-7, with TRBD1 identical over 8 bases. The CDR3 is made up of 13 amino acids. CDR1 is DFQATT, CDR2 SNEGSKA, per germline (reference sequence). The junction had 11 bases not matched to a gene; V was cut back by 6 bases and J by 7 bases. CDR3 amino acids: CSATGTGYQEQYF. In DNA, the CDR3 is TGCAGTGCAACCGGGACAGGATATCAGGAGCAGTACTTC.

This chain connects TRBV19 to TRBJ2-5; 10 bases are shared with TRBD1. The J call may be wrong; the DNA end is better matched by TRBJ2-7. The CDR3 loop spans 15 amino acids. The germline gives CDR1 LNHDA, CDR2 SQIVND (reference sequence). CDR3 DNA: TGTGCCAGTAGTAGGGACAGGGGAAGATCCTACGAGCAGTACTTC. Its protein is CASSRDRGRSYEQYF.

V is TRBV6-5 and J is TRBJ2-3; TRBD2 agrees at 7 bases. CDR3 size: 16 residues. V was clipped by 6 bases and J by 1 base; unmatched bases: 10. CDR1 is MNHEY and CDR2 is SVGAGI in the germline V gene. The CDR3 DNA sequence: TGTGCCAGCAGCTTAAAGGGGAGCGGGGGCACAGATACGCAGTATTTT. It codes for CASSLKGSGGTDTQYF.

This CDR3 reads CSAPGQGGNEQFF. In DNA, the CDR3 is TGCAGTGCCCCGGGACAGGGGGGCAATGAGCAGTTCTTC. This chain joins TRBV20-1 and TRBJ2-1; 11 bases are a match to TRBD1. The V segment lost 6 bases and the J segment 6 bases; nucleotides outside the gene matches: 4. Germline V CDR1 and CDR2: DFQATT, SNEGSKA (reference sequence). CDR3 length: 13 amino acids.

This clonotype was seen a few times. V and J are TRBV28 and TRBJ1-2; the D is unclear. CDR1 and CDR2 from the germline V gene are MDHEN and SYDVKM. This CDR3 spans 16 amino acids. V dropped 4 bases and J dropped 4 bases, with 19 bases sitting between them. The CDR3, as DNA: TGTGCCAGCAGTTCCCCCTCAGGCCGGGAAGGCTATGGCTACACCTTC. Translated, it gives CASSSPSGREGYGYTF.